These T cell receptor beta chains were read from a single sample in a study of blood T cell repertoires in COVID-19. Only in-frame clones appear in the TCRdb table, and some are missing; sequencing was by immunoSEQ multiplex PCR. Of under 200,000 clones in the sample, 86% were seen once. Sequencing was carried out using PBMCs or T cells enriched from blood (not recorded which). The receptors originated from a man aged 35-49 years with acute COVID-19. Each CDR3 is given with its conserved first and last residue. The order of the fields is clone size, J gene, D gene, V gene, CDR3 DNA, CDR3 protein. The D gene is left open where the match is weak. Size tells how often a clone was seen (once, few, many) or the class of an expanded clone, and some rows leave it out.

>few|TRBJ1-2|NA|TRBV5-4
TGTGCCATGCAGGGGATGGACTATGGCTACACCTTC
CAMQGMDYGYTF
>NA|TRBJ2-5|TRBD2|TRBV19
TGTGCCACCTCGCGGGGGGGACTAGCGGGAGTAAGAACCCAGTACTTC
CATSRGGLAGVRTQYF
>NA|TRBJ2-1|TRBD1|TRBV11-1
TGTGCCAGCAGCTTAGCGGTGCGGGACAGGGGATTGGGTCAGTTCTTC
CASSLAVRDRGLGQFF
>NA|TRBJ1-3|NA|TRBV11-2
TGTGCCAGCAGCCAGGCAGCCTCTGGAAACACCATATATTTT
CASSQAASGNTIYF
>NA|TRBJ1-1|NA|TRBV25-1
TGTGCCAGCCTAGCCCCGAACACTGAAGCTTTCTTT
CASLAPNTEAFF
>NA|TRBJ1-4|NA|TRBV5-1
TGCGCCAGCAGGGGAGGAGGTCTTAATGAAAAACTGTTTTTT
CASRGGGLNEKLFF
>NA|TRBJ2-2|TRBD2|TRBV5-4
TGTGCCAGCAGCCTGAAGGGAGCGGGGTCGTTGCGGCCCGGGGAGCTGTTTTTT
CASSLKGAGSLRPGELFF
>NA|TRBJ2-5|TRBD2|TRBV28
TGTGCCAGCAGGCCTAGGACTAGCGGGAGGCCGGGGCCAGAGACCCAGTACTTC
CASRPRTSGRPGPETQYF
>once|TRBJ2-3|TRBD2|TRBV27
TGTGCCAGCAGTACCGGGAGGAGGACAGATACGCAGTATTTT
CASSTGRRTDTQYF
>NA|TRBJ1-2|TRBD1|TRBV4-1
TGCGCCAGCAGCCAAGATCTGGCAGGGGGCCAAAGCTACACCTTC
CASSQDLAGGQSYTF
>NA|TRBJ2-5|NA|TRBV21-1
TGTGCCAGCAGCAAACGCAGGGAGGGAAAAGAGACCCAGTACTTC
CASSKRREGKETQYF
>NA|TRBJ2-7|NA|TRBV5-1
TGCGCCAGCAGCTTGGGGGCGGCGGACAGCACCTACGAGCAGTACTTC
CASSLGAADSTYEQYF
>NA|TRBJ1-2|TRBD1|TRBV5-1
TGCGCCAGCAGCTCGGGACAGGGGGATGGCTACACCTTC
CASSSGQGDGYTF
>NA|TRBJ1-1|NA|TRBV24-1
TGTGCCACCAAAAGCCCGAACACTGAAGCTTTCTTT
CATKSPNTEAFF
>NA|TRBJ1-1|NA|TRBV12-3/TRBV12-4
TGTGCCAGCCGACTCGACAGCACCTTTGAAGCTTTCTTT
CASRLDSTFEAFF
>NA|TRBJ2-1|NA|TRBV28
TGTGCCAGCAGCCGAACCGCAGGGCGATATGAGCAGTTCTTC
CASSRTAGRYEQFF
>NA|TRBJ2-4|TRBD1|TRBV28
TGTGCCAGCAGCACCGGGACAGGGGGCTCGGCCAAAAACATTCAGTACTTC
CASSTGTGGSAKNIQYF
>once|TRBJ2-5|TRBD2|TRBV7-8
TGTGCCAGCAGCCCCCTCAGGGTTCCGGGACTAGCGGGAGGACGGCGTCGGGAGACCCAGTACTTC
CASSPLRVPGLAGGRRRETQYF
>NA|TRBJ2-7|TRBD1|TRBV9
TGTGCCAGCAGCGTAGGGGACAGGGGGCCCTACGAGCAGTACTTC
CASSVGDRGPYEQYF
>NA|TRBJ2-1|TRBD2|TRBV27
TGTGCCAGCAGTTTATCGAGCCTAGCGGGGGTACCCTCCTACAATGAGCAGTTCTTC
CASSLSSLAGVPSYNEQFF
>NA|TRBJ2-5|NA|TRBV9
TGTGCCAGCAGCGTCGCCGGGGGAGAAGTCGAGACCCAGTACTTC
CASSVAGGEVETQYF
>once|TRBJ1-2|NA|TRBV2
TGTGCCAGCAGTGCAGGGGTTTATGGCTACACCTTC
CASSAGVYGYTF
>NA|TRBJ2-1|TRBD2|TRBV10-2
TGCGCCAGCCAGACTAGCGGGAGGATTGATAATGAGCAGTTCTTC
CASQTSGRIDNEQFF
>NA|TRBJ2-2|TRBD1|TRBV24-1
TGTGCCACCAGGACAGGGGCCACCGGGGAGCTGTTTTTT
CATRTGATGELFF
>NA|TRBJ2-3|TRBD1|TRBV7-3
TGTGCCAGCAGCGATTCAGGGGGCGACGATACGCAGTATTTT
CASSDSGGDDTQYF
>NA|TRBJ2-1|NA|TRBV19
TGTGCCAGTAGTATAACTCGGACCGCGGGTGAGCAGTTCTTC
CASSITRTAGEQFF
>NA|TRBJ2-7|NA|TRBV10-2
TGCGCCAGCAGTGGGGGAGGAGCGGGCCTATACGAGCAGTACTTC
CASSGGGAGLYEQYF